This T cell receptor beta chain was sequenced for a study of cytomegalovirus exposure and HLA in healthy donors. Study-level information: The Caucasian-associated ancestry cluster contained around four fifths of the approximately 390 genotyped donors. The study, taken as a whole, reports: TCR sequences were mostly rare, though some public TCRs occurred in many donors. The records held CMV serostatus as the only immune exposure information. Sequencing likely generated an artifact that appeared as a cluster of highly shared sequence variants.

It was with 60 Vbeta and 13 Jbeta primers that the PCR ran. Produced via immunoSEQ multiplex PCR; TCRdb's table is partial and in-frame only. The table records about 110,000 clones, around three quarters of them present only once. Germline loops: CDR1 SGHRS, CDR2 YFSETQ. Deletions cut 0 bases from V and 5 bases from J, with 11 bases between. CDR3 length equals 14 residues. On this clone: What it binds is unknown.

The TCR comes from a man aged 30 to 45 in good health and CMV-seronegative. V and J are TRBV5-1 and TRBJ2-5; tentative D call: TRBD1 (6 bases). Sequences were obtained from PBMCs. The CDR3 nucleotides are TGCGCCAGCAGCTTGGCGCCTGACAGGGAGACCCAGTACTTC. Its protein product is CASSLAPDRETQYF. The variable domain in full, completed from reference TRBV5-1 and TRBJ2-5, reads KAGVTQTPRYLIKTRGQQVTLSCSPISGHRSVSWYQQTPGQGLQFLFEYFSETQRNKGNFPGRFSGRQFSNSRSEMNVSTLELGDSALYLCASSLAPDRETQYFGPGTRLLVL.